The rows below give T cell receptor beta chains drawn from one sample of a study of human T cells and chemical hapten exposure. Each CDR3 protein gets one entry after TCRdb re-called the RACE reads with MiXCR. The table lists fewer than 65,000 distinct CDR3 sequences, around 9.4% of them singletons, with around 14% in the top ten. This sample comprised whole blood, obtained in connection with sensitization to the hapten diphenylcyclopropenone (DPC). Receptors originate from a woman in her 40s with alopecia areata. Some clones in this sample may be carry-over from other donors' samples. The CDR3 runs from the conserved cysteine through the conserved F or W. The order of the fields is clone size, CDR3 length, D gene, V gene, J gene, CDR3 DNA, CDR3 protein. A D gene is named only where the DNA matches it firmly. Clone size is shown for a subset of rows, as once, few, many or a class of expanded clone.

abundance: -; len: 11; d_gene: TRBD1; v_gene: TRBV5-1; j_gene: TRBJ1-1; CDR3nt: TGCGCCAGCCGGACAGGGGAGGAGGCTTTCTTT; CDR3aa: CASRTGEEAFF
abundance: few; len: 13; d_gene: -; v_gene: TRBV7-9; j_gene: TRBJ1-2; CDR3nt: TGTGCCAGCAGCTTATCGGAGGTCTCTGGCTACACCTTC; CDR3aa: CASSLSEVSGYTF
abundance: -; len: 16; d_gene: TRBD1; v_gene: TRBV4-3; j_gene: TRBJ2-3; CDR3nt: TGCGCCAGCAGCCGGACCCGGACAGGGGGCACAGATACGCAGTATTTT; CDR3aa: CASSRTRTGGTDTQYF
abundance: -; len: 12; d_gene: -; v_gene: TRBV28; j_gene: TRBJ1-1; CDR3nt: TGTGCCAGCAGTTTGGGTCCGTATGAAGCTTTCTTT; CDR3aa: CASSLGPYEAFF
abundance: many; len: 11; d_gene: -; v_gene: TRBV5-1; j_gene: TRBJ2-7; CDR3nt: TGCGCCAGCAGCTTGGAGACAGAGCAGTACTTC; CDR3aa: CASSLETEQYF
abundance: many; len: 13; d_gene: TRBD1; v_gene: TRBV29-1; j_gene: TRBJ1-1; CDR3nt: TGCAGCGCCCCGGACAGGATAGGTACTGAAGCTTTCTTT; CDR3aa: CSAPDRIGTEAFF
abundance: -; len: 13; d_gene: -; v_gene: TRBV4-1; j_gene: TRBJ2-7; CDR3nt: TGCGCCAGCAGCCAGTACCAGGCTTCCGAGCAGTACTTC; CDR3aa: CASSQYQASEQYF
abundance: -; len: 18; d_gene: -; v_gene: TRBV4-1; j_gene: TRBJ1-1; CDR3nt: TGCGCCAGCAGCCAAGTTACGGGGCCTGGCCTAATGAACACTGAAGCTTTCTTT; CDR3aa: CASSQVTGPGLMNTEAFF
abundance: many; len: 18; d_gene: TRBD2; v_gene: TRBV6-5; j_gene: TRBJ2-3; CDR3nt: TGTGCCAGCAGTTACGTAGGACTAGCGGGGGCTGGCACAGATACGCAGTATTTT; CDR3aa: CASSYVGLAGAGTDTQYF
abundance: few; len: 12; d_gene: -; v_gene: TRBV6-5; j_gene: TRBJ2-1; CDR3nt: TGTGCCAGCAGAGCAGTAGGTGGTGAGCAGTTCTTC; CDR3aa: CASRAVGGEQFF
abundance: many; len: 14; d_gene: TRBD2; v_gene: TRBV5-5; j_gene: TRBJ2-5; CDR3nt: TGTGCCAGCAGCTTGGATCGGGGGAGGGTGACCCAGTACTTC; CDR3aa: CASSLDRGRVTQYF
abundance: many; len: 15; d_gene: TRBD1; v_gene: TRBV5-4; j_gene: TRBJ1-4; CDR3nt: TGTGCCAGCAGCTTAGACAGGGGAACTAATGAAAAACTGTTTTTT; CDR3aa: CASSLDRGTNEKLFF
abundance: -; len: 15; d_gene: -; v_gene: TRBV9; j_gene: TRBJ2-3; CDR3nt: TGTGCCAGCACCGCTGGGGCCTTCTTCACAGATACGCAGTATTTT; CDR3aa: CASTAGAFFTDTQYF
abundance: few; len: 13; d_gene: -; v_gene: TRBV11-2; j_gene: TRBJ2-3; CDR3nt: TGTGCCAGCAGCACCCAGCCCACAGATACGCAGTATTTT; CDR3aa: CASSTQPTDTQYF
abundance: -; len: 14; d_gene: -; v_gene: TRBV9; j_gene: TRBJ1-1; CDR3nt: TGTGCCAGCAGCCCCCGAGGGGAGGGTACTGAAGCTTTCTTT; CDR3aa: CASSPRGEGTEAFF
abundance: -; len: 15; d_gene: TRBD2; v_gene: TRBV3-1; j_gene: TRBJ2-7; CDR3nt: TGTGCCAGCAGCCCCTGGTCGCTAGCGGGTTACGAGCAGTACTTC; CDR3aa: CASSPWSLAGYEQYF
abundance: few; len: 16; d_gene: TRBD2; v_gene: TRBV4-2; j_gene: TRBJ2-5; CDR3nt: TGTGCCAGCAGCCAAGACATAGGGCTAGCGGGGTTGACCCAGTACTTC; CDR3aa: CASSQDIGLAGLTQYF
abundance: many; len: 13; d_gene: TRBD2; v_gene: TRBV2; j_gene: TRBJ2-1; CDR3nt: TGTGCCAGCAGTCCCCTAGCGGGGGGTGAGCAGTTCTTC; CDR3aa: CASSPLAGGEQFF
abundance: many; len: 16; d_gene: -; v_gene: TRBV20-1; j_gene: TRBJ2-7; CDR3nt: TGCAGTGCCGACGACCGAGGGGTAGACGGGGCGGGCGAGCAGTACTTC; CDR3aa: CSADDRGVDGAGEQYF
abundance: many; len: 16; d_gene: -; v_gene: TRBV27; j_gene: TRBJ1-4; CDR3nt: TGTGCCAGCAGTCCCACACCCGACAGCCTTAATGAAAAACTGTTTTTT; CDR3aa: CASSPTPDSLNEKLFF
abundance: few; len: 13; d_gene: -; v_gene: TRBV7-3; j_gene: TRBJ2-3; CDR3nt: TGTGCCAGCAGCTGGCAGGGCCGGGATACGCAGTATTTT; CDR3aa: CASSWQGRDTQYF
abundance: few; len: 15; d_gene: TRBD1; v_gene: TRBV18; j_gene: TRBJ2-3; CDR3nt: TGTGCCAGCTCACCACCGGGACAGGGGAAGATGGCGCAGTATTTT; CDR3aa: CASSPPGQGKMAQYF
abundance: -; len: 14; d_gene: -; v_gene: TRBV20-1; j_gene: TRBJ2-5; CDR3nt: TGCAGTGCACCCCCGCGCGTGGGCCTCGAGACCCAGTACTTC; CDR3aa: CSAPPRVGLETQYF
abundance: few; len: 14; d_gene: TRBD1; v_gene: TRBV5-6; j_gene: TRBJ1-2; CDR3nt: TGTGCCAGCAGCCGGGACAGTCTACTTTTTGGCTACACCTTC; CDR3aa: CASSRDSLLFGYTF
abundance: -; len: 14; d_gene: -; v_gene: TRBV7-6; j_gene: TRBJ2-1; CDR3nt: TGTGCCAGCAGCCCACTACCCTCCTACAATGAGCAGTTCTTC; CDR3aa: CASSPLPSYNEQFF
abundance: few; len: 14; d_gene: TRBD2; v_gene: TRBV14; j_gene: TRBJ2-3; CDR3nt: TGTGCCAGCAGCCCTAGCGGGGGGGGCGATACGCAGTATTTT; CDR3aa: CASSPSGGGDTQYF
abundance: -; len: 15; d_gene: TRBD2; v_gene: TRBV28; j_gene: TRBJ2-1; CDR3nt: TGTGCCAGCAGCCCGGGAGGGAGACCTTACAATGAGCAGTTCTTC; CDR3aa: CASSPGGRPYNEQFF
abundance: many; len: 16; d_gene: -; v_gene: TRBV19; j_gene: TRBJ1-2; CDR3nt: TGTGCCAGTAGTATGGAGAGGCACCTAACTAACTATGGCTACACCTTC; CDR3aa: CASSMERHLTNYGYTF
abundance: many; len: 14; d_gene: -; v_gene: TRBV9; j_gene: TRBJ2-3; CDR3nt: TGTGCCAGCAGCGTAGATACTAACACAGATACGCAGTATTTT; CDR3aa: CASSVDTNTDTQYF
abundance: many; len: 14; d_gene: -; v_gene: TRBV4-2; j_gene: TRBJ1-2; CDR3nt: TGTGCCAGCAGCCAAGAAGGGCAGGGACGGGGCTACACCTTC; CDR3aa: CASSQEGQGRGYTF
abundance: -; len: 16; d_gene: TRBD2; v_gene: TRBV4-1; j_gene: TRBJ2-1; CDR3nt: TGCGCCAGCAGCCATGAAGCGGGGGGGTCCTACAATGAGCAGTTCTTC; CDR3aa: CASSHEAGGSYNEQFF
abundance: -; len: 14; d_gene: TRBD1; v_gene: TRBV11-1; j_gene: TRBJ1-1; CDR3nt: TGTGCCAGCAGCTTAGCTACAGGGGGCAACGACGCTTTCTTT; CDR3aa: CASSLATGGNDAFF
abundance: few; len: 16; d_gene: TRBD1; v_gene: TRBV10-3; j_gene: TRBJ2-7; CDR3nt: TGTGCCATCAGAAGAATGACAGGGTCCACCTCCTACGAGCAGTACTTC; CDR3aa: CAIRRMTGSTSYEQYF
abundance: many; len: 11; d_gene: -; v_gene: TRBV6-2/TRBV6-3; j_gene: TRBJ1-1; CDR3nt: TGTGCCAGCAGTTCGGGAATTGGGGCTTTCTTT; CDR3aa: CASSSGIGAFF
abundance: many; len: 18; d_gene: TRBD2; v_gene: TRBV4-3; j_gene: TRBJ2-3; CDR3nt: TGCGCCAGCAGCCAAGGGAATCTAGCGGGAGCCCACACAGATACGCAGTATTTT; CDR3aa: CASSQGNLAGAHTDTQYF
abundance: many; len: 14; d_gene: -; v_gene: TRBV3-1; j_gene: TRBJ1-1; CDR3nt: TGTGCCAGCAGCCAAGGGGCCTCGACAGTTGAAGCTTTCTTT; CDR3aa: CASSQGASTVEAFF
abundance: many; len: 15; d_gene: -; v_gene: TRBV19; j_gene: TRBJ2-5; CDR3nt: TGTGCCAGTAGTATGGTGGGACCTACTCAAGAGACCCAGTACTTC; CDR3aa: CASSMVGPTQETQYF
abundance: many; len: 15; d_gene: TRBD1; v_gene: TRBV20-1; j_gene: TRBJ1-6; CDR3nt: TGCAGTGCTAGAGACCGGACAGGGGGTAATTCACCCCTCCACTTT; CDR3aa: CSARDRTGGNSPLHF
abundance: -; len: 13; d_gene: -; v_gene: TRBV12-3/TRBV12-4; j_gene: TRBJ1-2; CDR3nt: TGTGCCAGCAGCCCCGGACAGAAATATGGCTACACCTTC; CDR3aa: CASSPGQKYGYTF
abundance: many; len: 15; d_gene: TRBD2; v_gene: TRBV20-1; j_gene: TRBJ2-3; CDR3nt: TGCAGTGCTAGGTCGGCTAGCGGGGACCCAGATACGCAGTATTTT; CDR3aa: CSARSASGDPDTQYF
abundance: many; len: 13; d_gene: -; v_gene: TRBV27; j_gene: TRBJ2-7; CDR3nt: TGTGCCAGCAGTTTATCCCTCTCCTACGAGCAGTACTTC; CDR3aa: CASSLSLSYEQYF
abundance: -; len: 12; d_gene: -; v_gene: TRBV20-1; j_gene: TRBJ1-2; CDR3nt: TGCAGTGCTAGAGGCCCCTCCTATGGCTACACCTTC; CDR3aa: CSARGPSYGYTF
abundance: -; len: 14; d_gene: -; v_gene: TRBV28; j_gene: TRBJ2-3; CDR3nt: TGTGCCAGCAGTCCTCGAGGGAAGTCAGATACGCAGTATTTT; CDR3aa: CASSPRGKSDTQYF
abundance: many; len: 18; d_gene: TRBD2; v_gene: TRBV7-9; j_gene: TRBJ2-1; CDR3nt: TGTGCCAGCAGCTTAGTCTCGACTAGCAGACTCACGGGCAATGAGCAGTTCTTC; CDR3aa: CASSLVSTSRLTGNEQFF
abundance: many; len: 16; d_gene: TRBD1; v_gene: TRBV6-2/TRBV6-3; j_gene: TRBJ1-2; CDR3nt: TGTGCCAGCAGTTACCTTGGACAGGGACTTACCTATGGCTACACCTTC; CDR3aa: CASSYLGQGLTYGYTF
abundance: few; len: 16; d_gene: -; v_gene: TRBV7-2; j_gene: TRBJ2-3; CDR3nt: TGTGCCAGCAGCCCGGTGGGGGGACCAGGAACCGGAACGCAGTATTTT; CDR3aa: CASSPVGGPGTGTQYF
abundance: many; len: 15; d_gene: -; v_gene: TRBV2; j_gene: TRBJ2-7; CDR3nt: TGTGCCAGCAGTGATCCGACTAGTGGGTCCTACGAGCAGTACTTC; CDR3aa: CASSDPTSGSYEQYF
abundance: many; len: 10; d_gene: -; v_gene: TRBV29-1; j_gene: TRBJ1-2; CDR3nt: TGCAGTGTCTTTAATCAGGGCTACACCTTC; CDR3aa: CSVFNQGYTF